The T cell receptor beta chain under discussion was sequenced for a study of cytomegalovirus exposure and HLA in healthy donors. Whole-study findings and limits: Available immune exposure information covered CMV serostatus only.

About this clone itself: Antigen unknown.

There were likely unrecorded immune exposures, though donors were nominally healthy when sampled. The CDR3 consists of 16 residues. Per the germline V gene, CDR1 is SEHNR and CDR2 is FQNEAQ (reference sequence). Trimming removed 1 base from V and 6 bases from J, with 17 bases in between. Amplification used 60 Vbeta primers and 13 Jbeta primers. Sequencing was performed with immunoSEQ multiplex PCR; in TCRdb, only in-frame clones are kept and a portion is missing. The sample lists 110,000 or so clones, 15% occurring once. This sequence joins TRBV7-9 and TRBJ2-3; maybe TRBD1 (5 bases). The TCR originated in a female donor in good health and CMV-seronegative. Sample: PBMCs. The CDR3 coding sequence is TGTGCCAGCAGCTTAGGGATAGGGGCCGCCGGGGATACGCAGTATTTT. This encodes CASSLGIGAAGDTQYF.